This TCR beta chain is drawn from a study of technical replicates of blood from several donors. Here immunoSEQ multiplex PCR was the method, and the copy in TCRdb shows in-frame clones only, minus some. This repertoire shows approximately 60,000 clones, approximately 83% found once; its top ten account for more than 4.5%. V dropped 6 bases and J dropped 6 bases, with 18 bases sitting between them. The CDR3 length is 15 residues. Germline values: CDR1 SEHNR, CDR2 FQNEAQ (reference sequence). The chain uses TRBV7-9 and TRBJ1-5; D might be TRBD1 (5 bases). The sequence derives from a human donor in good health. Some clones in this sample may be carry-over from other donors' samples. Source material: PBMCs. The CDR3 protein is CASRPQGGWSQPQHF. In DNA, the CDR3 is TGTGCCAGCAGACCCCAGGGTGGCTGGAGTCAGCCCCAGCATTTT.